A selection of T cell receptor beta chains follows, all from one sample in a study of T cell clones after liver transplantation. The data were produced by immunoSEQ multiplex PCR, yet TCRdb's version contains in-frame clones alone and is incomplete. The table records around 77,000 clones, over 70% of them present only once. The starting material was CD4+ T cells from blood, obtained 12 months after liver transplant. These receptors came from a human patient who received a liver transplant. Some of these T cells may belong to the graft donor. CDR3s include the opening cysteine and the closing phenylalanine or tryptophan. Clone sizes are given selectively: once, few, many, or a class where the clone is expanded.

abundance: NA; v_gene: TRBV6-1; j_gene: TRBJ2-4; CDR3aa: CASSDPGTPQYF
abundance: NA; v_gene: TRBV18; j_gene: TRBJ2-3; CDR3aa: CASSPASGTDTQYF
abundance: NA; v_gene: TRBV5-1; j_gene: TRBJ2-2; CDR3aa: CASSSMAGGPVTGELFF
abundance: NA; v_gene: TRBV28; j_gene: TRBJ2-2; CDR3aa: CASSVAGDAAGELFF
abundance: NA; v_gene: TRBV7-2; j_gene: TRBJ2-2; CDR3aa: CASSLGGGGNTGELFF
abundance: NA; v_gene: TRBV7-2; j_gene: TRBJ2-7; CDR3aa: CASSLLAASYEQYF
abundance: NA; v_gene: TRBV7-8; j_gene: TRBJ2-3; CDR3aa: CASSLDAGGPGGTQYF
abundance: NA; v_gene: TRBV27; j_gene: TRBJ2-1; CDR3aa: CASRATGGLREQFF
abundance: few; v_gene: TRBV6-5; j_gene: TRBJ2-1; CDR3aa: CASTPLGGYNEQFF
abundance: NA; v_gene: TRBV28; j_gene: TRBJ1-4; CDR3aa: CAARVTAEKLFF
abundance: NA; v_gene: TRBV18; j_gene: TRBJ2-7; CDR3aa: CASSGSTGASSYEQYF
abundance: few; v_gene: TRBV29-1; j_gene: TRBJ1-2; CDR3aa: CSVDSSSLSGYTF
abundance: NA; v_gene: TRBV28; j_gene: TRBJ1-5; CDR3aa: CASSYTGYNQPQHF
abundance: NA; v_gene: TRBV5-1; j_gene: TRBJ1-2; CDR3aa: CASSGGQGASGYTF
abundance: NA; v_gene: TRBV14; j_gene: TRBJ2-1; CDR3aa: CASSQGLAGGLNEQFF
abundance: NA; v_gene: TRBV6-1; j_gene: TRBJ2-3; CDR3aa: CASSGVLAGATDTQYF
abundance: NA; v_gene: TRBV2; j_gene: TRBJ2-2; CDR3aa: CASSVTGGRSGGELFF
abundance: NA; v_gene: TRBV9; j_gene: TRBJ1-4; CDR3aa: CASSQGGSHEKLFF
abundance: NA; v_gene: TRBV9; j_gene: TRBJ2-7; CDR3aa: CASSVGGTSGLYEQYF
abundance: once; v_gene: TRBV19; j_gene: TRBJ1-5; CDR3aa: CASSVGLGQPQHF
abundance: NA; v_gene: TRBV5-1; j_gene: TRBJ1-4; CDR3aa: CASSNPGQGEKLFF
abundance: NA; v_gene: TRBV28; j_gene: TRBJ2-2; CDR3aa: CASSIDWRRKELFF
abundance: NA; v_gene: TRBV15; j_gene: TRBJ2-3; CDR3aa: CATSRDPGLEVGDTQYF
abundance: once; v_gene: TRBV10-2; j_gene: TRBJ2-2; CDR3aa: CASYFRGGAVRTGELFF
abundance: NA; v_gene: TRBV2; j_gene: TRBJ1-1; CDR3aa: CASSDLGAKAFF
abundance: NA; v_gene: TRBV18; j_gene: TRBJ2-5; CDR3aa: CASSPGETQYF
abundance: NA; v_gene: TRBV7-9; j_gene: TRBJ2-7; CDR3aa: CASSFRASGSSAYEQYF
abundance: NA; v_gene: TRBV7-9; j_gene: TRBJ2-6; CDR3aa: CASSPRQSSGANVLTF
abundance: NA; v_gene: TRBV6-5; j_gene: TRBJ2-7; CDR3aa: CASSYSPSRSYEQYF
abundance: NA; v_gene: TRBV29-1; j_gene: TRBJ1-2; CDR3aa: CSVVDRANYGYTF
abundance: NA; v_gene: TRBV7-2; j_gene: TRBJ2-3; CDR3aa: CASSDSGRPDTQYF
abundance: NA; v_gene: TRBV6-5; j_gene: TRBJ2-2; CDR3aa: CASSYRTSWTGELFF
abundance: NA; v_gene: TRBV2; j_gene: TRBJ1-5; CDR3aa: CASSAHRGGDQPQHF
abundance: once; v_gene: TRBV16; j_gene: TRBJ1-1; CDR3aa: CASSRQGGAEAFF
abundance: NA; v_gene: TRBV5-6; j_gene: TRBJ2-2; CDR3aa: CASSPVSVNTGELFF
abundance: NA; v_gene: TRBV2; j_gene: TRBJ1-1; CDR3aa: CASSEGQTMNTEAFF
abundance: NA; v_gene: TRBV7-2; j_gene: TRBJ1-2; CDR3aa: CASSHYRRGHSGYTF
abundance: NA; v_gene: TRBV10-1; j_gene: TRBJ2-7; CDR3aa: CASSESTSSSYEQYF